This note documents a single TCR beta chain sequence. Antigen unknown. Scientists ran DNA taken from cultured CD4+ T cells through the Oncomine TCR Beta short-read assay for sequencing. One entry per CDR3 protein results from TCRdb running MiXCR on the PCR reads. The sample has 9,000 to 15,000 distinct CDR3 sequences; approximately 50% are singletons. Trimming pared 4 bases from V and 3 bases from J, leaving 18 bases between. Germline CDR1 is ENHRY and CDR2 is SYGVKD. CDR3 length equals 17 residues. Treatment in this sample: roughly 10-day PBMC culture with coronavirus spike peptide pools or control peptides (ViraFEST assay). This specimen comes from a study of vaccination and CD4 T cells after COVID-19. Whole-study results and caveats: The study found that a median about 88% of reactive clones in convalescent patients appeared only post-vaccination.

The receptor was isolated from a human donor who had recovered from COVID-19. The chain uses TRBV10-3 and TRBJ2-2, with a tentative D call TRBD2 (6 bases). The sample comprised CD4+ T cells from blood, cultured in vitro. This CDR3 is CAISALKGLSDTGELFF. The CDR3 nucleotides are TGTGCCATCAGTGCGCTAAAAGGACTATCAGACACCGGGGAGCTGTTTTTT.